This TCR beta chain was captured by sequencing in a study of shared clonotypes between healthy human individuals. This clone was observed a handful of times. It was CD45RO-negative cells, positively selected for CCR7, that made up naive CD8 cells, with terminally differentiated effector memory CD45RA+ cells excluded. Sequencing was performed with immunoSEQ multiplex PCR; in TCRdb, only in-frame clones are kept and a portion is missing. The sample has roughly 2,000,000 clones, over 85% seen once. CDR1 is SGDLS and CDR2 is YYNGEE in the germline V gene. This CDR3 region has 13 residues. V was shortened by 3 bases and J by 7 bases, with 13 bases between the two germline ends.

J is TRBJ1-1 and V is TRBV9; tentatively, D is TRBD1 (5 bases). The sequencing sample was made of naive CD8+ T cells sorted from blood. This clonotype originated in a man aged 18-30 years in good health. The CDR3 DNA reads TGTGCCAGCAGCGAAAGGGGTTATGATGAAGCTTTCTTT. Protein: CASSERGYDEAFF.